This is a list of T cell receptor beta chains from one sample in a study of neoadjuvant anti-PD-1 for oral cavity cancer. The data were produced by immunoSEQ multiplex PCR, yet TCRdb's version contains in-frame clones alone and is incomplete. The sample carries roughly 15,000 clones, around 76% recorded once. The sample in question was PBMCs, obtained after nivolumab (anti-PD-1) treatment. These receptors all come from a person aged 35 to 85 with oral cavity squamous cell carcinoma. CDR3s include the opening cysteine and the closing phenylalanine or tryptophan.

v_call: TRBV6-5
cdr3_aa: CASTPTSGGNNEQFF

v_call: TRBV29-1
cdr3_aa: CSVEDHGSDTEAFF

v_call: TRBV5-1
cdr3_aa: CASSTRQGYTGELFF

v_call: TRBV19
cdr3_aa: CASTRGGGAYEQYF

v_call: TRBV30
cdr3_aa: CACSPAGELFF

v_call: TRBV9
cdr3_aa: CASAGPQAENTEAFF

v_call: TRBV4-1
cdr3_aa: CASSQGGFGGSGYNQPQHF

v_call: TRBV5-1
cdr3_aa: CASSSTPPTYEQYF

v_call: TRBV7-9
cdr3_aa: CAQAGLAGVETQYF

v_call: TRBV15
cdr3_aa: CATSREGTGTYEQYF

v_call: TRBV30
cdr3_aa: CTWSGTFGYGYTF

v_call: TRBV5-1
cdr3_aa: CASSLYIGDEQYF

v_call: TRBV6-6
cdr3_aa: CASSHTVGGYLLEAFF

v_call: TRBV11-3
cdr3_aa: CASSRGLSRDTQYF

v_call: TRBV12-5
cdr3_aa: CASGLVQGYGGELFF

v_call: TRBV14
cdr3_aa: CASSQIRGAGANVLTF

v_call: TRBV6-4
cdr3_aa: CASSETPGDTQYF

v_call: TRBV10-2
cdr3_aa: CASSESSSPQPQHF

v_call: TRBV19
cdr3_aa: CASSTDRTVSYEQYF

v_call: TRBV19
cdr3_aa: CASTSGSGHTDTQYF

v_call: TRBV5-1
cdr3_aa: CASRGDLGQTQYF

v_call: TRBV6-5
cdr3_aa: CASSYRTGDSPLHF

v_call: TRBV11-2
cdr3_aa: CASSLDLIINYEQYF

v_call: TRBV9
cdr3_aa: CASSEGDTDYNEKLFF

v_call: TRBV7-9
cdr3_aa: CASSFGLYGYTF

v_call: TRBV5-4
cdr3_aa: CASSRGQGQETQYF

v_call: TRBV19
cdr3_aa: CASIQGWSYGYTF

v_call: TRBV7-3
cdr3_aa: CASSPTARDSPYGYTF

v_call: TRBV27
cdr3_aa: CASSFGTTGEPQHF

v_call: TRBV28
cdr3_aa: CASSLKTGQGARYIYEQYF

v_call: TRBV4-1
cdr3_aa: CASSSHPRDAPYEQYF

v_call: TRBV5-6
cdr3_aa: CASSLTSSSYEQYF

v_call: TRBV11-2
cdr3_aa: CASSSLGPHHYNEQFF

v_call: TRBV7-2
cdr3_aa: CASSYGDEQFF

v_call: TRBV11-2
cdr3_aa: CASSLYRVGETQYF

v_call: TRBV19
cdr3_aa: CASSYAGTGDQPQHF

v_call: TRBV6-6
cdr3_aa: CASSAGTGAYNEQFF

v_call: TRBV13
cdr3_aa: CASSSGGGGLSNQPQHF

v_call: TRBV27
cdr3_aa: CASSLGWNGNSPLHF

v_call: TRBV4-2
cdr3_aa: CASSQVGGGRAPEAFF

v_call: TRBV5-1
cdr3_aa: CASSLEGPERDTQYF

v_call: TRBV7-3
cdr3_aa: CASTLSGGTNTGELFF

v_call: TRBV30
cdr3_aa: CAWSSGSSGGHRELFF

v_call: TRBV6-5
cdr3_aa: CASNTVGEQFF

v_call: TRBV6-1
cdr3_aa: CASSARRSSFSSGANVLTF

v_call: TRBV5-1
cdr3_aa: CASSTQTENTEAFF

v_call: TRBV4-1
cdr3_aa: CASSQEIGEKARGYTF

v_call: TRBV4-1
cdr3_aa: CASSLYGQGADTQYF

v_call: TRBV7-6
cdr3_aa: CASSPGTSAREQYF

v_call: TRBV11-3
cdr3_aa: CASSSSSVSTDTQYF

v_call: TRBV7-3
cdr3_aa: CASSYIRANQPQHF

v_call: TRBV19
cdr3_aa: CASFYIKLAGGTTSTDTQYF

v_call: TRBV6-6
cdr3_aa: CASSTGDEQYF

v_call: TRBV5-1
cdr3_aa: CASSLYGGRDTEAFF